This T cell receptor beta chain appears in the sequencing data of a study of metastatic and nonmetastatic thyroid tumors. Study as a whole: A comparison of repertoires was made across blood and tumor or nodule tissue from malignant and benign thyroid patients.

Each patient came to thyroid surgery without any prior treatment (of any kind). On this clone itself: Its specificity is unknown. Mismatch with germline at one junction end may stem from a read error.

Original data processing: Built for papillary thyroid cancer, a distant-metastasis classifier drew on CDR3 differences across clinicopathological groups. TCRdb re-called the PCR reads via MiXCR. The authors' filters were not applied to this entry. The sample shows 25,000 to 35,000 clones, 20% to 25% of them seen only once. The study, taken as a whole, reports: Within blood and tumor, benign nodules reportedly had significantly lower TCR beta diversity than malignant thyroid tumors did.

Germline CDR1 reads LNHDA; CDR2 reads SQIVND (reference sequence). The CDR3 runs to 15 residues. The chain joins TRBV19 to TRBJ1-5; the D is unclear. The sequenced sample consisted of blood. This receptor was taken from a female donor with papillary thyroid cancer or a benign thyroid nodule (not recorded which). Some clones in this sample may be carry-over from other donors' samples. The CDR3 here is CARSIGTGQTQPQHF. CDR3 sequence (DNA): TGTGCCAGGAGTATCGGAACGGGTCAGACTCAGCCCCAGCATTTT.